This T cell receptor beta chain was recorded in a study of PD-L1 blockade in urothelial cancer. Study context: Male patients with bladder-origin urothelial cancer numbered about nine tenths of the roughly 29. Blood samples contained a median roughly 150,000 T cells.

Specified time point: peripheral blood 6 weeks after treatment start. Data came from immunoSEQ multiplex PCR; TCRdb stores just in-frame clones and leaves some out. The data contain around 87,000 clones, approximately 87% of them seen just once; the ten biggest clones take up under 8.5%. This clone appeared a single time. This CDR3 has 13 amino acids. The germline V and J ends were trimmed by 4 bases and 8 bases, with 12 bases remaining between them. The germline CDR1 and CDR2 sequences are LGHNA and YSLEER. The clonotype was recovered from a man in his 70s with urothelial cancer. The sequences come from PBMCs, collected around atezolizumab (anti-PD-L1) treatment. V is TRBV4-3 and J is TRBJ2-1; weak D call: TRBD1 (6 bases). The CDR3 loop reads CASSRRPGDEQFF. The CDR3 DNA reads as TGCGCCAGCAGCCGGCGTCCAGGGGATGAGCAGTTCTTC.